This paragraph reports one T cell receptor (beta chain). The sample comes from a study of OX40 agonist ivuxolimab in advanced cancers. Study background: Participants averaged roughly 60 years of age (range about 23 to 90) and were about 85% male.

Here immunoSEQ multiplex PCR was the method, and the copy in TCRdb shows in-frame clones only, minus some. The sample holds tens of thousands of clones, 81% seen once. Germline V gene lookup returns CDR1 PRHDT and CDR2 FYEKMQ (reference sequence). J was trimmed by 10 bases and V by 5 bases; bases with no gene match: 6. The CDR3 runs to 14 residues. Material: CD4+ or CD8+ T cells sorted from blood, obtained in a trial of the OX40 agonist ivuxolimab. This clonotype was sampled from an adult with an advanced solid tumor such as melanoma, head and neck, liver or kidney cancer. The genes are TRBV13 and TRBJ1-6, with 9 positions matching TRBD1. CDR3 loop: CASSPGQGYSPLHF. The DNA for the CDR3 is TGTGCCAGCAGCCCGGGACAGGGTTACTCACCCCTCCACTTT.